Shown below are 16 T cell receptor beta chains from a single sample sequenced in a study of cytomegalovirus exposure and HLA in healthy donors. The PCR employed 60 Vbeta primers together with 13 Jbeta primers. The protocol was immunoSEQ multiplex PCR, while the TCRdb copy is restricted to in-frame clones and leaves out a portion. Of about 160,000 clones listed, roughly 80% are singletons. The sequenced sample was PBMCs. These receptor sequences come from a woman aged 50 to 65 in good health and CMV-seronegative.

The chain couples TRBV14 to TRBJ2-7, with unresolved D. The germline V and J ends were trimmed by 1 base and 6 bases, with 10 bases remaining between them. CDR3 size: 13 residues. Germline loops: CDR1 SGHDN, CDR2 FVKESK. The CDR3 coding sequence is TGTGCCAGCAGCCAAGTGGTTAGATCCGAGCAGTACTTC. Protein: CASSQVVRSEQYF.

The V call is TRBV27, the J call TRBJ2-1, with 14 bases aligning to TRBD2. Germline V gives CDR1 MNHEY, CDR2 SMNVEV (reference sequence). The trim removed 5 bases at V and 8 bases at J, leaving 5 bases unmatched. The CDR3 sequence is 15 residues long. The CDR3 DNA reads as TGTGCCAGCAGTATAGGGACTAGCGGGAGCGATGAGCAGTTCTTC. It yields the protein CASSIGTSGSDEQFF.

V is TRBV13 and J is TRBJ1-1; D perhaps matches TRBD1 (5 bases). Germline CDR1 is PRHDT and CDR2 is FYEKMQ (reference sequence). V lost 4 bases and J 11 bases, leaving 20 bases between the germline ends. The CDR3 consists of 14 residues. The CDR3 nucleotides are TGTGCCAGCAGCTCCCGGACATCCCCGAATCTGGCTTTCTTT. As protein: CASSSRTSPNLAFF.

The rearrangement links TRBV6-4 to TRBJ1-2, with D perhaps TRBD1 (6 bases). This CDR3 is 14 amino acids long. V gave up 3 bases and J gave up 4 bases, with 12 bases separating them. Germline V gene lookup returns CDR1 MRHNA and CDR2 SNTAGT. CDR3 region: CASSESGQSYGYTF. The CDR3, as DNA: TGTGCCAGCAGTGAATCAGGACAGAGCTATGGCTACACCTTC.

This chain joins TRBV10-3 and TRBJ2-3, with TRBD2 matching 8 bases. There are 16 residues in the CDR3. Germline V gene data show CDR1 as ENHRY and CDR2 as SYGVKD. The ends lost 5 bases at V and 6 bases at J; junction bases unmatched: 13. This CDR3 reads CAISISSGSSKDTQYF. For the CDR3, the DNA is TGTGCCATCAGTATCAGCAGCGGGAGCTCTAAGGATACGCAGTATTTT.

The CDR3 region has the DNA TGCGCCAGCAGCCAAGAAGATGGGCCACACTACGAGCAGTACTTC. Encoded protein: CASSQEDGPHYEQYF. J is TRBJ2-7 and V is TRBV4-3; D gene uncertain. The V and J ends lost 0 bases and 3 bases respectively, with 12 bases between them. The V gene's germline CDR1 is LGHNA and CDR2 YSLEER. This CDR3 comprises 15 residues.

The rearrangement links TRBV7-9 to TRBJ2-5; D remains ambiguous. Per germline, CDR1 SEHNR and CDR2 FQNEAQ (reference sequence). The CDR3 extends over 14 amino acids. Between the trimmed V and J ends, which lost 4 bases and 1 base, there was a span of 10 bases. DNA of the CDR3: TGTGCCAGCAGCTCCGAGAGGTTCCAAGAGACCCAGTACTTC. Its protein product is CASSSERFQETQYF.

This chain joins TRBV7-3 and TRBJ2-2, with D unclear. This CDR3 is built from 14 residues. CDR1 is SGHTA, CDR2 FQGTGA, per germline. V was clipped by 1 base and J by 2 bases, with 5 bases between them. This chain's CDR3 is CASSLSLNTGELFF. The CDR3 DNA is TGTGCCAGCAGCTTAAGTCTCAACACCGGGGAGCTGTTTTTT.

This chain uses TRBV5-1 with TRBJ1-3, with 7 bases lining up with TRBD1. The CDR3 is 17 residues long. The germline V gene encodes CDR1 SGHRS and CDR2 YFSETQ. The ends lost 1 base at V and 0 bases at J; junction bases unmatched: 7. The CDR3 nucleotides read TGCGCCAGCAGCTTGCCCTACAGGGGAGACTCTGGAAACACCATATATTTT. Translation: CASSLPYRGDSGNTIYF. Full variable domain (outside the CDR3, taken from reference TRBV5-1 and TRBJ1-3): KAGVTQTPRYLIKTRGQQVTLSCSPISGHRSVSWYQQTPGQGLQFLFEYFSETQRNKGNFPGRFSGRQFSNSRSEMNVSTLELGDSALYLCASSLPYRGDSGNTIYFGEGSWLTVV.

The V gene is TRBV10-3, the J gene TRBJ1-1; a weak D match, TRBD1 (5 bases). This CDR3 region has 15 residues. The V and J ends lost 0 bases and 4 bases respectively, with 12 bases between them. Germline V gene sequence: CDR1 ENHRY, CDR2 SYGVKD. The CDR3 here is CAISESKGPGTEAFF. The CDR3 region has the DNA TGTGCCATCAGTGAGTCGAAGGGGCCTGGCACTGAAGCTTTCTTT.

This chain connects TRBV28 to TRBJ2-7, with D possibly matching TRBD1 (5 bases). The CDR3 sequence is 15 residues long. In germline, CDR1 is MDHEN, CDR2 SYDVKM. V shed 2 bases and J shed 3 bases, with 14 bases lying between them. The CDR3 protein is CASSLKGRYGYEQYF. DNA for the CDR3: TGTGCCAGCAGTTTAAAGGGGCGGTACGGCTACGAGCAGTACTTC.

The rearrangement joins TRBV2 to TRBJ2-1; no firm D call. The CDR3 spans 16 residues. V lost 6 bases, J lost 0 bases, and 15 bases lay in between. Germline V gene sequence: CDR1 SNHLY, CDR2 FYNNEI. This chain's CDR3 is CASSFDNIISYNEQFF. Here the CDR3 DNA reads TGTGCCAGCAGCTTTGACAATATAATCTCCTACAATGAGCAGTTCTTC.

The chain uses TRBV10-1 and TRBJ2-2; the D is unclear. Trimming left V 4 bases short and J 4 bases short, with 7 bases between. This CDR3 region has 13 residues. Germline V gives CDR1 WNHNN, CDR2 SYGVQD (reference sequence). The CDR3 is CASSGYSTGELFF. As DNA, the CDR3 is TGCGCCAGCAGTGGTTACAGCACCGGGGAGCTGTTTTTT.

The rearrangement joins TRBV10-3 to TRBJ1-6; 7 nucleotides agree with TRBD1. CDR3 length: 17 residues. Germline assignment: CDR1 ENHRY and CDR2 SYGVKD. V shed 6 bases and J 0 bases; nucleotides not matched to a gene: 8. This chain's CDR3 is CAIRGSQGSSYNSPLHF. As DNA, the CDR3 is TGTGCCATCAGAGGATCACAGGGGAGCTCCTATAATTCACCCCTCCACTTT.

In its sample, this clone was seen once. This chain joins TRBV28 and TRBJ1-2; 9 bases fit TRBD1. J was trimmed by 2 bases and V by 10 bases; bases with no gene match: 17. This CDR3 is 17 amino acids long. Germline-derived CDR1 and CDR2 are MDHEN and SYDVKM. The CDR3 bases are TGTGCCACCGACAATCTAACTCCCGGGACAGGGAACTATGGCTACACCTTC. Translating it yields CATDNLTPGTGNYGYTF.

V is TRBV5-8 and J is TRBJ1-5; D unclear. V was trimmed by 0 bases and J by 5 bases, leaving 12 bases between them. The germline CDR1 and CDR2 sequences are SGHTS and YDEGEE. The CDR3 consists of 15 residues. The CDR3 loop reads CASSLGRIRDQPQHF. The CDR3, as DNA: TGTGCCAGCAGCTTGGGCAGGATACGAGATCAGCCCCAGCATTTT.